Shown below are 12 T cell receptor beta chains from a single sample sequenced in a study of PD-L1 blockade in urothelial cancer. The repertoire was sequenced with immunoSEQ multiplex PCR; TCRdb's copy has only in-frame clones and lacks some. Here the sample spans tens of thousands of clones, roughly four fifths being singletons. The time point denotes: pretreatment peripheral blood. The specimen was PBMCs, collected around atezolizumab (anti-PD-L1) treatment. The receptors were gathered from a man in his sixties or seventies with urothelial cancer.

This clone was counted a single time. The chain carries TRBV5-1 and TRBJ2-5; the match to TRBD2 covers 7 bases. This CDR3 has 15 residues. Germline V lookup: CDR1 SGHRS, CDR2 YFSETQ. J was trimmed by 2 bases and V by 1 base; bases with no gene match: 5. CDR3 protein: CASSLLTGGQETQYF. For the CDR3, the DNA is TGCGCCAGCAGCTTGTTGACGGGGGGTCAAGAGACCCAGTACTTC.

This clone was observed a handful of times. This chain links TRBV2 with TRBJ2-1; TRBD2 agrees at 8 bases. Germline V gene lookup returns CDR1 SNHLY and CDR2 FYNNEI. Trimming removed 4 bases from V and 13 bases from J; junction bases left unmatched: 12. CDR3 size: 14 residues. CDR3 in amino acids: CASSVLQRESTQFF. CDR3 DNA: TGTGCCAGCAGTGTTTTACAGCGGGAGAGTACCCAGTTCTTC.

This clone was found once. The V and J genes are TRBV11-2 and TRBJ2-5; 12 nucleotides match TRBD1. There are 15 residues in the CDR3. V shed 3 bases, J shed 4 bases, and the junction held 3 bases outside the gene matches. Germline assignment: CDR1 SGHAT and CDR2 FQNNGV. CDR3 in amino acids: CASSFGTGGAETQYF. For the CDR3, the DNA is TGTGCCAGCAGCTTCGGGACAGGGGGCGCAGAGACCCAGTACTTC. Drawing the rest from reference TRBV11-2 and TRBJ2-5, the complete variable domain is EAGVAQSPRYKIIEKRQSVAFWCNPISGHATLYWYQQILGQGPKLLIQFQNNGVVDDSQLPKDRFSAERLKGVDSTLKIQPAKLEDSAVYLCASSFGTGGAETQYFGPGTRLLVL.

V is TRBV6-5 and J is TRBJ1-4, with D possibly matching TRBD1 (5 bases). This CDR3 contains 15 residues. The V end was cut by 7 bases, the J end by 0 bases, with 12 bases between. Per the germline V gene, CDR1 is MNHEY and CDR2 is SVGAGI. The CDR3 loop reads CASTPTVATNEKLFF. CDR3 DNA sequence: TGTGCCAGCACCCCGACAGTTGCAACTAATGAAAAACTGTTTTTT.

This clone was found a few times. The gene calls are TRBV5-1 and TRBJ2-3; D not resolved. The CDR3 runs to 14 residues. The V end lost 3 bases, the J end lost 6 bases, and 14 bases lay between the germline ends. Germline-derived CDR1 and CDR2 are SGHRS and YFSETQ. CDR3 loop: CASSSRQIVDTQYF. The CDR3 DNA is TGCGCCAGCAGCTCAAGACAAATCGTGGATACGCAGTATTTT.

The table lists this clone with a few counts. The chain combines TRBV5-5 with TRBJ1-5; no clear D gene. The V gene's germline CDR1 is SGHKS and CDR2 YYEKEE (reference sequence). The CDR3 is made up of 15 amino acids. Trimming left V 0 bases short and J 0 bases short, with 7 bases between. The CDR3 region has the DNA TGTGCCAGCAGCTTGGTGGCACCTAGCAATCAGCCCCAGCATTTT. It encodes CASSLVAPSNQPQHF. Using reference TRBV5-5 and TRBJ1-5 for the parts outside the CDR3, the full variable domain is DAGVTQSPTHLIKTRGQQVTLRCSPISGHKSVSWYQQVLGQGPQFIFQYYEKEERGRGNFPDRFSARQFPNYSSELNVNALLLGDSALYLCASSLVAPSNQPQHFGDGTRLSIL.

This clone has a handful of counts. The chain is built from TRBV4-2 and TRBJ1-5; D uncertain. Per the germline V gene, CDR1 is LGHNA and CDR2 is YNFKEQ. The CDR3 loop spans 17 amino acids. V shed 0 bases and J shed 8 bases, with 20 bases lying between them. In DNA form, the CDR3 reads TGTGCCAGCAGCCAAGATCCTGGCCTAGAGAGGGATAAGCCCCAGCATTTT. Its translation is CASSQDPGLERDKPQHF.

This clone has just a few counts. This chain joins TRBV5-5 and TRBJ2-2, with 10 bases aligning to TRBD2. Germline CDR1 is SGHKS and CDR2 is YYEKEE (reference sequence). After removal of 5 bases from V and 0 bases from J, the junction contained 1 base not matched to a gene. The CDR3 runs 15 residues. The CDR3 sequence is CASRSGGANTGELFF. The CDR3 DNA sequence: TGTGCCAGCAGGAGCGGGGGGGCGAACACCGGGGAGCTGTTTTTT.

In regard to this clone: The identical CDR3 is also encoded by other nucleotide sequences in the sample. The gene calls are TRBV4-1 and TRBJ2-6; D not resolved. V lost 2 bases and J lost 0, with 8 bases in between. This CDR3 is built from 16 residues. CDR1 MGHRA and CDR2 YSYEKL come from the germline V gene. CDR3 nucleotides: TGCGCCAGCAGCCAACCGAGTGGCTCTGGGGCCAACGTCCTGACTTTC. It specifies CASSQPSGSGANVLTF.

The J gene is TRBJ2-5, the V gene TRBV5-4; 8 bases are shared with TRBD2. There are 15 residues in the CDR3. Per the germline V gene, CDR1 is SGHNT and CDR2 is YYREEE (reference sequence). Germline trimming cut 1 base from V and 0 bases from J; bases unmatched to any gene: 2. CDR3 loop: CASSLKRGYQETQYF. The CDR3 region has the DNA TGTGCCAGCAGCTTGAAGCGGGGGTACCAAGAGACCCAGTACTTC.

The chain joins TRBV12-2 to TRBJ2-7; TRBD1 is the table's D call, not checked against the DNA. TRBV12-2 is annotated as a pseudogene. The CDR3 is made up of 14 amino acids. CDR3 loop: CASASRDRGYEQYF. DNA for the CDR3: TGTGCAAGTGCGAGCCGGGACAGGGGCTACGAGCAGTACTTC.

V gene TRBV6-6 combines with J gene TRBJ1-5; unclear D gene. The germline V and J ends were trimmed by 2 bases and 8 bases, with 19 bases remaining between them. CDR3 length equals 16 residues. Germline CDR1 MNHNY, CDR2 SVGAGI (reference sequence). The CDR3 DNA is TGTGCCAGCAGTTACGGTGATTTTGGCACAGTAAAGCCCCAGCATTTT. Translation: CASSYGDFGTVKPQHF.